A selection of T cell receptor beta chains follows, all from one sample in a study of early T cells in non-severe SARS-CoV-2 infection. TCRdb independently ran MiXCR on the 5' RACE reads; one entry per CDR3 protein. The data hold more than 95,000 distinct CDR3 sequences, with 14% to 15% observed a single time. The source material was whole blood. The receptors were gathered from an adult who was a healthcare worker with PCR-confirmed SARS-CoV-2 infection or an uninfected control (not recorded which). The CDR3 runs from the conserved cysteine through the conserved F or W.

j_gene: TRBJ1-1; v_gene: TRBV5-4; CDR3aa: CASSFTNTEAFF
j_gene: TRBJ2-7; v_gene: TRBV10-3; CDR3aa: CAISGGSGEQYF
j_gene: TRBJ1-6; v_gene: TRBV3-1; CDR3aa: CASSQDSMEGRTSPLHF
j_gene: TRBJ1-6; v_gene: TRBV3-1; CDR3aa: CASSQSPETLHF
j_gene: TRBJ2-3; v_gene: TRBV29-1; CDR3aa: CSAGQGTTDTQYF
j_gene: TRBJ2-7; v_gene: TRBV30; CDR3aa: CAWSEGLYSYEQYF
j_gene: TRBJ2-1; v_gene: TRBV14; CDR3aa: CASSPRPETSGRYNEQFF
j_gene: TRBJ2-5; v_gene: TRBV7-9; CDR3aa: CASSSSGGEETQYF
j_gene: TRBJ1-2; v_gene: TRBV7-9; CDR3aa: CASSSIGAANSNYGYTF
j_gene: TRBJ2-7; v_gene: TRBV20-1; CDR3aa: CSAPGGGSSYEQYF
j_gene: TRBJ2-5; v_gene: TRBV3-1; CDR3aa: CASSQGTESYQETQYF
j_gene: TRBJ2-5; v_gene: TRBV15; CDR3aa: CATSSSRGALQETQYF
j_gene: TRBJ2-6; v_gene: TRBV5-1; CDR3aa: CASSLQGGSGANVLTF
j_gene: TRBJ1-1; v_gene: TRBV14; CDR3aa: CASSHWTGEGNTEAFF
j_gene: TRBJ1-2; v_gene: TRBV7-2; CDR3aa: CASSQRTVYGYTF
j_gene: TRBJ2-5; v_gene: TRBV12-3/TRBV12-4; CDR3aa: CASSFRTEETQYF
j_gene: TRBJ2-3; v_gene: TRBV10-3; CDR3aa: CAISASDSTQYF
j_gene: TRBJ2-5; v_gene: TRBV7-2; CDR3aa: CASTSTGTSGETQYF
j_gene: TRBJ2-1; v_gene: TRBV29-1; CDR3aa: CSAPTTAAGSYNEQFF
j_gene: TRBJ1-2; v_gene: TRBV25-1; CDR3aa: CASSEYGTGANYGYTF
j_gene: TRBJ2-7; v_gene: TRBV7-9; CDR3aa: CASSQGQGVDEQYF
j_gene: TRBJ2-5; v_gene: TRBV7-9; CDR3aa: CASSSVDRGQETQYF
j_gene: TRBJ2-1; v_gene: TRBV9; CDR3aa: CASSVGGGQGMNEQFF
j_gene: TRBJ1-1; v_gene: TRBV12-3/TRBV12-4; CDR3aa: CASSSFQGTEAFF
j_gene: TRBJ2-7; v_gene: TRBV4-1; CDR3aa: CASSQEGQGVGEYF
j_gene: TRBJ1-2; v_gene: TRBV18; CDR3aa: CASSTENYGYTF
j_gene: TRBJ1-5; v_gene: TRBV29-1; CDR3aa: CSVSLSQFNQPQHF
j_gene: TRBJ1-1; v_gene: TRBV2; CDR3aa: CASSDGRGAEAFF
j_gene: TRBJ2-3; v_gene: TRBV12-3/TRBV12-4; CDR3aa: CASSPSYTDTQYF
j_gene: TRBJ2-1; v_gene: TRBV6-5; CDR3aa: CASSYDQGSYNEQFF
j_gene: TRBJ2-2; v_gene: TRBV11-2; CDR3aa: CASSSSPGSSGELFF
j_gene: TRBJ1-1; v_gene: TRBV18; CDR3aa: CASSPKGAGEAFF
j_gene: TRBJ2-7; v_gene: TRBV3-1; CDR3aa: CASSRNRLPRGDEQYF
j_gene: TRBJ2-7; v_gene: TRBV19; CDR3aa: CASSIQGGNGEQYF
j_gene: TRBJ2-1; v_gene: TRBV18; CDR3aa: CASSPPTGVRNEQFF
j_gene: TRBJ2-1; v_gene: TRBV12-3/TRBV12-4; CDR3aa: CASSSTGTAYNEQFF
j_gene: TRBJ2-5; v_gene: TRBV29-1; CDR3aa: CSAYPAGQETQYF
j_gene: TRBJ2-5; v_gene: TRBV3-1; CDR3aa: CASSQDSGYQETQYF
j_gene: TRBJ2-7; v_gene: TRBV3-1; CDR3aa: CASSQPRTSGVYEQYF
j_gene: TRBJ2-2; v_gene: TRBV29-1; CDR3aa: CSVTRGAGELFF
j_gene: TRBJ2-2; v_gene: TRBV5-1; CDR3aa: CASSLDTSPNTGELFF
j_gene: TRBJ1-2; v_gene: TRBV2; CDR3aa: CASSPGATNYGYTF
j_gene: TRBJ2-1; v_gene: TRBV4-1; CDR3aa: CASSQAPLGNEQFF
j_gene: TRBJ2-1; v_gene: TRBV13; CDR3aa: CASSLLGGDEQFF
j_gene: TRBJ1-4; v_gene: TRBV4-1; CDR3aa: CASHRGHNNEKLFF
j_gene: TRBJ2-3; v_gene: TRBV5-5; CDR3aa: CASSLGVVGSSTDTQYF
j_gene: TRBJ2-5; v_gene: TRBV6-1; CDR3aa: CASSEDYFLETQYF
j_gene: TRBJ1-2; v_gene: TRBV7-8; CDR3aa: CASSLHPDRGYTF
j_gene: TRBJ2-7; v_gene: TRBV7-9; CDR3aa: CASSQPTSVNYEQYF
j_gene: TRBJ2-6; v_gene: TRBV7-3; CDR3aa: CASGPFTGAGANVLTF
j_gene: TRBJ1-4; v_gene: TRBV19; CDR3aa: CASSIQSTNEKLFF